What follows are 12 T cell receptor beta chains derived from one specimen sequenced in a study of cytomegalovirus exposure and HLA in healthy donors. In the PCR, 60 Vbeta and 13 Jbeta primers were used. Profiling relied on immunoSEQ multiplex PCR, and the TCRdb table lists in-frame clones only, not all of them. The data show fewer than 250,000 clones, roughly 80% seen once. Sequenced: PBMCs. These receptors were obtained from a woman younger than 30 in good health and CMV-seronegative.

The chain carries TRBV14 and TRBJ2-1, with D possibly matching TRBD2 (6 bases). V was trimmed by 5 bases and J by 9 bases, leaving 14 bases between them. Germline V lookup: CDR1 SGHDN, CDR2 FVKESK. This CDR3 is built from 13 residues. This chain's CDR3 is CASSAHGSGEQFF. CDR3 nucleotides: TGTGCCAGCAGCGCCCACGGGAGCGGTGAGCAGTTCTTC.

The gene calls are TRBV7-9 and TRBJ1-4; 9 bases align to TRBD1. The CDR3 runs to 14 residues. In germline, CDR1 is SEHNR, CDR2 FQNEAQ (reference sequence). Germline trimming cut 5 bases from V and 8 bases from J; bases unmatched to any gene: 6. CDR3 residues: CASSPGQGTEKLFF. CDR3 DNA: TGTGCCAGCAGCCCGGGACAGGGAACCGAAAAACTGTTTTTT.

This clone was detected only once. The genes are TRBV6-6 and TRBJ1-4; tentatively, D is TRBD1 (6 bases). This CDR3 contains 14 residues. Germline V gene data show CDR1 as MNHNY and CDR2 as SVGAGI (reference sequence). V was trimmed by 10 bases and J by 8 bases, leaving 20 bases between them. The CDR3: CATHEGGLGEKLFF. As DNA, the CDR3 is TGTGCCACACACGAAGGGGGATTAGGAGAAAAACTGTTTTTT.

This clone was observed a handful of times. The chain uses TRBV6-5 and TRBJ2-3; 9 bases align to TRBD1. The CDR3 contains 16 residues. Unmatched junction bases numbered 6, after V lost 0 bases and J lost 5 bases. Germline CDR1 and CDR2: MNHEY and SVGAGI. CDR3 DNA: TGTGCCAGCAGTTACTCGAAGACAGGGGGAGGAGATACGCAGTATTTT. Translation: CASSYSKTGGGDTQYF.

This clone was detected a few times. CDR3 sequence reads: CASSEARGARRSDTQYF. The DNA for the CDR3 is TGTGCCAGCAGTGAAGCGCGCGGGGCCCGGCGGTCAGATACGCAGTATTTT. This sequence joins TRBV6-1 and TRBJ2-3; TRBD2 might be the D (6 bases). This CDR3 comprises 17 residues. CDR1 and CDR2 (germline): MNHNS, SASEGT. The V gene lost 0 bases and the J gene lost 4 bases, with 17 bases spanning the gap.

The genes are TRBV27 and TRBJ2-1; weak D call: TRBD2 (6 bases). The CDR3 runs to 11 residues. V lost 5 bases and J 9 bases, leaving 8 bases between the germline ends. Germline CDR1 MNHEY, CDR2 SMNVEV (reference sequence). This CDR3 is CASSGGVEQFF. The CDR3, as DNA: TGTGCCAGCAGTGGCGGGGTTGAGCAGTTCTTC.

The CDR3 loop reads CASSLPGQGVYGYTF. CDR3 in DNA: TGCGCCAGCAGCTTGCCGGGACAGGGAGTGTATGGCTACACCTTC. The chain carries TRBV5-1 and TRBJ1-2, with 9 bases matching TRBD1. V shed 1 base and J 5 bases; nucleotides not matched to a gene: 6. Germline CDR1 and CDR2: SGHRS and YFSETQ. The CDR3 is made up of 15 amino acids.

This chain links TRBV10-3 with TRBJ2-1, with 8 nucleotides matching TRBD1. The CDR3 covers 15 residues. Looked up from germline, CDR1 is ENHRY and CDR2 is SYGVKD. After removal of 7 bases from V and 1 base from J, the junction contained 6 bases not matched to a gene. CDR3 residues: CAINQQGESYNEQFF. The CDR3 DNA reads TGTGCCATCAACCAACAGGGGGAGTCCTACAATGAGCAGTTCTTC.

This clone was seen a single time. The rearrangement uses TRBV2 and TRBJ1-2; no reliable D call. The CDR3 has 12 residues. Germline lookup yields CDR1 SNHLY and CDR2 FYNNEI. Trimming stripped 4 bases from V and 7 bases from J, with 10 bases between. In DNA, the CDR3 is TGTGCCAGCAGTGTACTAAATTTTGGCTACACCTTC. This sequence encodes CASSVLNFGYTF.

This clone has a handful of counts. The V and J genes are TRBV27 and TRBJ1-2, with D tentatively TRBD1 (5 bases). The V gene's germline CDR1 is MNHEY and CDR2 SMNVEV (reference sequence). Trimming shortened V by 3 bases and J by 3 bases, and 14 bases separated the two germline ends. The CDR3 has 15 amino acids. The CDR3 is CASSFGGTEHYGYTF. CDR3 DNA sequence: TGTGCCAGCAGTTTCGGAGGGACTGAACACTATGGCTACACCTTC.

The chain carries TRBV13 and TRBJ2-2; 8 positions match TRBD2. The CDR3 sequence is 16 residues long. Germline values: CDR1 PRHDT, CDR2 FYEKMQ (reference sequence). The junction had 7 bases not matched to a gene; V was cut back by 6 bases and J by 1 base. The CDR3 loop reads CASSQTSGRNTGELFF. The DNA for the CDR3 is TGTGCCAGCAGTCAAACTAGCGGTAGGAACACCGGGGAGCTGTTTTTT.

This clone appeared a few times. This chain connects TRBV5-1 to TRBJ1-4; D ambiguous. Germline CDR1 reads SGHRS; CDR2 reads YFSETQ. This CDR3 is built from 12 residues. Trimming removed 0 bases at V and 13 bases at J, with 10 bases between. The CDR3 bases are TGCGCCAGCAGCTTGGAAGGCGGGAGACTGTTTTTT. Amino acids: CASSLEGGRLFF.